This T cell receptor (beta chain) was retrieved from a study of CD8 T cells in ankylosing spondylitis. Germline values: CDR1 SGDLS, CDR2 YYNGEE. V was shortened by 3 bases and J by 9 bases, with 13 bases between the two germline ends. The CDR3 consists of 13 residues. TCRdb itself ran the 5' RACE reads through MiXCR, one entry per CDR3 protein. The sample includes around 7,500 distinct CDR3 sequences, 8.2% of them seen just once. The chain joins TRBV9 to TRBJ2-1; possibly TRBD1 for D (6 bases). The TCR comes from a male donor with ankylosing spondylitis or in good health (not recorded which). Sequenced material: blood, either unsorted or a sorted T cell fraction (not recorded which). This CDR3 is CASSGTGRGEQFF. The CDR3 nucleotides read TGTGCCAGCAGCGGAACAGGGCGAGGTGAGCAGTTCTTC.